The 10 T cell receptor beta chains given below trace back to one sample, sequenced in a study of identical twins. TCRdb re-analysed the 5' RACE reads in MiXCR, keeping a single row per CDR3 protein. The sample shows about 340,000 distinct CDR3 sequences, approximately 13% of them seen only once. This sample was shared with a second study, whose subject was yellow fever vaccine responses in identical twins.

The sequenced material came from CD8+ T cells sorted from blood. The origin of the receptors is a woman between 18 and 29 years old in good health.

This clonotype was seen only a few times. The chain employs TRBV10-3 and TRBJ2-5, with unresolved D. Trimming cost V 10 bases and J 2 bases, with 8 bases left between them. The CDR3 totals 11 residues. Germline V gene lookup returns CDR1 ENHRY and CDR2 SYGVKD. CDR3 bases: TGTGCCACGGAAGTACAAGAGACCCAGTACTTC. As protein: CATEVQETQYF.

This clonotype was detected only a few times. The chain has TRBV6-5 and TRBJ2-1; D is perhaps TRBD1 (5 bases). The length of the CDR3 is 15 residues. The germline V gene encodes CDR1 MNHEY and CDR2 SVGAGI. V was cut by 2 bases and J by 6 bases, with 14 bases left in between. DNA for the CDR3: TGTGCCAGCAGTTACGGGCAGGGCTTGGGCAATGAGCAGTTCTTC. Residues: CASSYGQGLGNEQFF.

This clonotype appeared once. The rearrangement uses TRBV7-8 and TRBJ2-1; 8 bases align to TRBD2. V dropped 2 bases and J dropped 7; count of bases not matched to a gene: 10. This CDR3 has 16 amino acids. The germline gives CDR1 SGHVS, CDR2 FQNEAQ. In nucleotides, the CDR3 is TGTGCCAGCAGCTTATATCCGGGAGGGCCGCGGAATGAGCAGTTCTTC. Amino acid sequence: CASSLYPGGPRNEQFF.

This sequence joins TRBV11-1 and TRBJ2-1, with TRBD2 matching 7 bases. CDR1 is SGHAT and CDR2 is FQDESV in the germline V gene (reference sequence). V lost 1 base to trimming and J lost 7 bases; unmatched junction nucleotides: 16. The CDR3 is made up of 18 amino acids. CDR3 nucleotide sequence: TGTGCCAGCAGCTTAGTCTCTTCTAGCGGCCGGTCGGGAAATGAGCAGTTCTTC. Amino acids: CASSLVSSSGRSGNEQFF.

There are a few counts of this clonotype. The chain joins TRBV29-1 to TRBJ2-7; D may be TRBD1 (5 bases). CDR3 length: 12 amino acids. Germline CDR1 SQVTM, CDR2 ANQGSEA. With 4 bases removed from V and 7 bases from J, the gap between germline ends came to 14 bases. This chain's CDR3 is CSVVVGRAEQYV. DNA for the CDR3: TGCAGCGTTGTTGTGGGCAGGGCGGAGCAGTACGTC.

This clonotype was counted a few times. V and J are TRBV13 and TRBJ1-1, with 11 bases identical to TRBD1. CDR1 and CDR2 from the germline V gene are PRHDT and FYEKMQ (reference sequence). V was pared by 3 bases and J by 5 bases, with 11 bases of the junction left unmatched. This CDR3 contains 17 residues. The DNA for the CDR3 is TGTGCCAGCAGCTTGAGCCAGGACAGGGGGCTTTGGACTGAAGCTTTCTTT. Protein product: CASSLSQDRGLWTEAFF.

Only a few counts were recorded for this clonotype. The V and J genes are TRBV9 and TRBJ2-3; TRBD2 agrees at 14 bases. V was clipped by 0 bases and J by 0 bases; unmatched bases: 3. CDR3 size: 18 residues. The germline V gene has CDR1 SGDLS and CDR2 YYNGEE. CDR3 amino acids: CASSVEGTSGGSTDTQYF. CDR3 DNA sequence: TGTGCCAGCAGCGTAGAGGGGACTAGCGGGGGTAGCACAGATACGCAGTATTTT.

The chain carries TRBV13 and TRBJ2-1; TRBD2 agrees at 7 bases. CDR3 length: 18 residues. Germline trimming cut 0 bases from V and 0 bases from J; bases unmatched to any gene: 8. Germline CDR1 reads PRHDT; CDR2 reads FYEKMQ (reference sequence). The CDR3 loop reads CASSLGTGLSSSYNEQFF. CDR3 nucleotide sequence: TGTGCCAGCAGCTTAGGCACGGGACTATCGAGCTCCTACAATGAGCAGTTCTTC.

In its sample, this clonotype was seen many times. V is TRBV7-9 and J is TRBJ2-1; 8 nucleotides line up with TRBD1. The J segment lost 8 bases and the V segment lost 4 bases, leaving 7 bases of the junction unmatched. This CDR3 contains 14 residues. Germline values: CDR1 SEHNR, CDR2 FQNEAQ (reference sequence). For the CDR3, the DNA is TGTGCCAGCAGCTACGGACAGGGAAGCGATGAGCAGTTCTTC. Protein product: CASSYGQGSDEQFF.

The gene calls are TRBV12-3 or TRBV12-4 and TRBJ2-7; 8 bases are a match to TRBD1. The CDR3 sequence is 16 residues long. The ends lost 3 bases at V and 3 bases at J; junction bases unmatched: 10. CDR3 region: CASSFYPPDRDYEQYF. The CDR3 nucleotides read TGTGCCAGCAGTTTTTACCCCCCGGACAGGGACTACGAGCAGTACTTC.